The TCR beta chain under discussion was sequenced for a study of control samples from healthy donors and cancer patients. The assay was immunoSEQ multiplex PCR, and TCRdb's table has in-frame clones only and misses some. The table has around 68,000 clones, around 80% seen once; the top ten hold approximately 14%. Germline values: CDR1 LGHNA, CDR2 YSLEER. The CDR3 sequence is 15 residues long. V lost 1 base to trimming and J lost 7 bases, with 11 bases between them. The TCR comes from a man in his 60s in good health. The V gene is TRBV4-3, the J gene TRBJ1-6, with a possible D match to TRBD1 (6 bases). Sequencing used blood. This chain's CDR3 is CASSQVGGGNSPLHF. The CDR3, as DNA: TGCGCCAGCAGCCAAGTCGGAGGGGGGAATTCACCCCTCCACTTT.